This T cell receptor (beta chain) was found in a study of blood T cell repertoires in COVID-19. The table came from immunoSEQ multiplex PCR; TCRdb's copy has only in-frame clones and leaves some out. The sample lists about 180,000 clones; 85% to 90% were seen once. The CDR3 spans 13 residues. V gave up 3 bases and J gave up 11 bases, with 16 bases separating them. Germline V gene data show CDR1 as LGHDT and CDR2 as YNNKEL (reference sequence). Sample: peripheral blood. The source of this sequence is a woman in her 70s with COVID-19, enrolled during active disease. The chain recombines TRBV3-1 (or the pseudogene TRBV3-2) with TRBJ1-1; possibly TRBD1 for D (5 bases). CDR3 DNA: TGTGCCAGCAGCCACTTAGACAGCCTGGGGGCTTTCTTT. Amino acid sequence: CASSHLDSLGAFF.